These 25 T cell receptor beta chains were sequenced from one sample in a study of blood T cell repertoires in COVID-19. Profiled with immunoSEQ multiplex PCR; TCRdb holds only in-frame clones, not every one. The sample shows about 31,000 clones, approximately 91% of them seen only once. Sequences were obtained from peripheral blood. These receptors came from a human donor in a cohort sampled during active COVID-19.

The V and J genes are TRBV5-1 and TRBJ2-5, with D unresolved. The length of the CDR3 is 15 residues. V lost 6 bases and J lost 1, with 16 bases in between. Germline lookup yields CDR1 SGHRS and CDR2 YFSETQ. DNA for the CDR3: TGCGCCAGCACATTACTATCGCCCGCCCAAGAGACCCAGTACTTC. Translating it yields CASTLLSPAQETQYF. The full variable domain, in which reference TRBV5-1 and TRBJ2-5 provide the parts outside the CDR3, is KAGVTQTPRYLIKTRGQQVTLSCSPISGHRSVSWYQQTPGQGLQFLFEYFSETQRNKGNFPGRFSGRQFSNSRSEMNVSTLELGDSALYLCASTLLSPAQETQYFGPGTRLLVL.

V gene TRBV7-9 combines with J gene TRBJ1-5, with a weak D call TRBD1 (6 bases). CDR1 is SEHNR, CDR2 FQNEAQ, per germline (reference sequence). This CDR3 has 17 amino acids. Trimming took off 1 base at V and 3 bases at J, with 16 bases between the two ends. CDR3 DNA sequence: TGTGCCAGCAGCTTAGGGACCGGACAGACTTCCAATCAGCCCCAGCATTTT. Protein: CASSLGTGQTSNQPQHF.

The chain combines TRBV6-4 with TRBJ2-1; 14 positions match TRBD2. V dropped 0 bases and J dropped 6; count of bases not matched to a gene: 1. The CDR3 totals 16 residues. CDR1 is MRHNA, CDR2 SNTAGT, per germline. The CDR3 DNA follows: TGTGCCAGCAGTGACTCGACTAGCGGGGGGGCCAATGAGCAGTTCTTC. Protein sequence: CASSDSTSGGANEQFF.

The chain couples TRBV18 to TRBJ1-4; D possibly corresponds to TRBD1 (6 bases). Looked up from germline, CDR1 is KGHSH and CDR2 is LQKENI. The CDR3 loop spans 14 amino acids. Deletions cut 2 bases from V and 8 bases from J, with 12 bases between. The CDR3 bases are TGTGCCAGCTCACCAGGGGGGGCTTACGAAAAACTGTTTTTT. It encodes CASSPGGAYEKLFF.

CDR3 bases: TGTGCCACCGGGACTGCTGGCTACAATGAGCAGTTCTTC. Translation: CATGTAGYNEQFF. The chain uses TRBV27 and TRBJ2-1, with D possibly TRBD2 on 6 matching bases. This CDR3 is built from 13 residues. V was pared by 10 bases and J by 3 bases, with 13 bases between. From germline, CDR1 is MNHEY and CDR2 SMNVEV (reference sequence).

CDR3 loop: CASSPVLPGDTQYF. Here the CDR3 DNA reads TGTGCCAGCTCACCCGTTCTCCCCGGGGATACGCAGTATTTT. The chain links TRBV18 to TRBJ2-3; D uncertain. CDR3 length: 14 amino acids. V was pared by 3 bases and J by 6 bases, with 13 bases between. Germline CDR1 is KGHSH and CDR2 is LQKENI.

CDR3 nucleotide sequence: TGTGCCAGTAGAGCCGGGACTACCTACAATGAGCAGTTCTTC. It encodes CASRAGTTYNEQFF. The rearrangement links TRBV19 to TRBJ2-1, with TRBD2 matching over 7 bases. Germline lookup yields CDR1 LNHDA and CDR2 SQIVND (reference sequence). V shed 6 bases and J 2 bases; nucleotides not matched to a gene: 4. There are 14 residues in the CDR3.

This clone was seen more than once but under ten times. The J gene is TRBJ1-2, the V gene TRBV19; a possible D gene is TRBD1 (5 bases). The V and J ends lost 9 bases and 4 bases respectively, with 15 bases between them. This CDR3 contains 13 residues. Germline values: CDR1 LNHDA, CDR2 SQIVND (reference sequence). CDR3: CASLRGGGYGYTF. The CDR3 DNA follows: TGTGCCAGCTTACGCGGGGGGGGCTATGGCTACACCTTC.

This clone was picked up one time. This chain links TRBV6-5 with TRBJ1-2, with 8 bases fitting TRBD1. CDR1 is MNHEY, CDR2 SVGAGI, per germline. The J segment lost 7 bases and the V segment lost 0 bases, leaving 4 bases of the junction unmatched. CDR3 length: 14 amino acids. The DNA for the CDR3 is TGTGCCAGCAGTTACTCCGGACAGGGTGGTGGCTACACCTTC. It translates to CASSYSGQGGGYTF.

The genes are TRBV27 and TRBJ1-5; 7 bases map to TRBD1. With 7 bases clipped from V and 5 bases from J, the junction kept 14 bases outside the gene matches. Looked up from germline, CDR1 is MNHEY and CDR2 is SMNVEV (reference sequence). The CDR3 covers 16 residues. The CDR3 region is CASTATGRGLHQPQHF. DNA of the CDR3: TGTGCCAGCACCGCGACAGGGCGGGGTCTTCATCAGCCCCAGCATTTT.

This sequence joins TRBV5-1 and TRBJ2-5; no firm D call. CDR3 length equals 15 residues. V lost 0 bases to trimming and J lost 4 bases, with 13 bases between them. In germline, CDR1 is SGHRS, CDR2 YFSETQ. As DNA, the CDR3 is TGCGCCAGCAGCTTGGGATCGGTCTACCCAGAGACCCAGTACTTC. It encodes CASSLGSVYPETQYF. The variable domain in full, completed from reference TRBV5-1 and TRBJ2-5, reads KAGVTQTPRYLIKTRGQQVTLSCSPISGHRSVSWYQQTPGQGLQFLFEYFSETQRNKGNFPGRFSGRQFSNSRSEMNVSTLELGDSALYLCASSLGSVYPETQYFGPGTRLLVL.

DNA of the CDR3: TGTGCCAGCAGCTTAGCTCCCTGGGAGCTGTTTTTT. Translating it yields CASSLAPWELFF. The V gene is TRBV11-2, the J gene TRBJ2-2; D unresolved. This CDR3 has 12 residues. Trimming took 1 base from V and 9 from J, leaving 6 bases between them. The germline CDR1 and CDR2 sequences are SGHAT and FQNNGV.

The chain combines TRBV9 with TRBJ1-2, with 9 nucleotides matching TRBD1. Unmatched junction bases numbered 11, after V lost 0 bases and J lost 8 bases. Germline assignment: CDR1 SGDLS and CDR2 YYNGEE. The CDR3 loop spans 16 amino acids. The CDR3 sequence is CASSVAEGQGVFGYTF. The CDR3 DNA sequence: TGTGCCAGCAGCGTAGCTGAGGGACAGGGAGTTTTCGGCTACACCTTC.

The rearrangement joins TRBV7-9 to TRBJ2-5; possibly TRBD1 for D (6 bases). The CDR3 sequence is 12 residues long. Trimming removed 6 bases at V and 9 bases at J, with 14 bases between. The V gene's germline CDR1 is SEHNR and CDR2 FQNEAQ (reference sequence). The CDR3 DNA sequence: TGTGCCAGCAGTTCTAGGGGGTCGGCCCAGTACTTC. It translates to CASSSRGSAQYF.

This clone was recorded only once. Written as DNA, the CDR3 is TGCGCCAGCAGCCAAGTTTATAGGGGGAAGATAGATAATCAGCCCCAGCATTTT. Residues: CASSQVYRGKIDNQPQHF. V gene TRBV4-1 combines with J gene TRBJ1-5; a possible D gene is TRBD1 (6 bases). Trimming took 1 base from V and 4 from J, leaving 20 bases between them. Per the germline V gene, CDR1 is MGHRA and CDR2 is YSYEKL. This CDR3 has 18 amino acids.

The rearrangement joins TRBV6-1 to TRBJ1-5; D may be TRBD1 (6 bases). Trimming cost V 3 bases and J 4 bases, with 10 bases left between them. Germline-derived CDR1 and CDR2 are MNHNS and SASEGT. The CDR3 has 14 residues. CDR3 protein: CASSDGTWNQPQHF. CDR3 in DNA: TGTGCCAGCAGTGACGGGACATGGAATCAGCCCCAGCATTTT.

This clone has just one count. The rearrangement links TRBV7-2 to TRBJ1-1; the D is unclear. V was clipped by 1 base and J by 1 base, with 7 bases between them. CDR1 and CDR2 from the germline V gene are SGHTA and FQGNSA. The CDR3 is 14 amino acids. CDR3 amino acids: CASSLVTGNTEAFF. The DNA of the CDR3 is TGTGCCAGCAGCTTAGTGACGGGGAACACTGAAGCTTTCTTT.

This clone is a singleton in its sample. The CDR3 DNA follows: TGTGCCACGCAGGAAGACAAAAGGGGGCACGAGCAGTACGTC. Translation gives CATQEDKRGHEQYV. The rearrangement joins TRBV2 to TRBJ2-7; 7 positions match TRBD1. V gave up 10 bases and J gave up 5 bases; unmatched junction bases: 14. Per germline, CDR1 SNHLY and CDR2 FYNNEI. This CDR3 has 14 amino acids.

The chain joins TRBV27 to TRBJ1-3; 8 bases line up with TRBD1. Per germline, CDR1 MNHEY and CDR2 SMNVEV (reference sequence). The CDR3 consists of 19 residues. The ends lost 5 bases at V and 0 bases at J; junction bases unmatched: 15. The DNA for the CDR3 is TGTGCCAGCAGTCTGACAGGGGATGGGGGACGCCTCTCTGGAAACACCATATATTTT. The encoded protein is CASSLTGDGGRLSGNTIYF.

The chain links TRBV11-2 to TRBJ1-2; 8 bases are a match to TRBD1. Looked up from germline, CDR1 is SGHAT and CDR2 is FQNNGV. The CDR3 has 12 residues. The J segment lost 7 bases and the V segment lost 6 bases, leaving 4 bases of the junction unmatched. CDR3 DNA: TGTGCCAGCAGTGACAGGGGTCGTGGCTACACCTTC. As protein: CASSDRGRGYTF.

The V call is TRBV7-9, the J call TRBJ2-3; D perhaps matches TRBD2 (6 bases). The CDR3 runs to 17 residues. Germline CDR1 is SEHNR and CDR2 is FQNEAQ (reference sequence). Trimming pared 5 bases from V and 4 bases from J, leaving 22 bases between. CDR3 amino acids: CASSTKGGGSDADTQYF. As DNA, the CDR3 is TGTGCCAGCAGCACCAAGGGTGGAGGGAGTGACGCAGATACGCAGTATTTT.

The chain carries TRBV12-3 or TRBV12-4 and TRBJ1-2, with TRBD1 matching 7 bases. The CDR3 contains 13 residues. After removal of 6 bases from V and 5 bases from J, the junction contained 6 bases not matched to a gene. CDR3 loop: CASRYTGAYGYTF. The DNA for the CDR3 is TGTGCCAGCAGGTACACAGGGGCGTATGGCTACACCTTC.

The chain links TRBV5-6 to TRBJ2-1, with D unresolved. V lost 2 bases and J 3 bases, leaving 15 bases between the germline ends. Germline V lookup: CDR1 SGHDT, CDR2 YYEEEE. The CDR3 runs 16 residues. DNA of the CDR3: TGTGCCAGCAGCTTCCCCAACTACCTACACTACAATGAGCAGTTCTTC. This codes for CASSFPNYLHYNEQFF.

This clone was observed a single time. The chain is built from TRBV14 and TRBJ1-1; tentative D call: TRBD1 (6 bases). The V end was cut by 4 bases, the J end by 3 bases, with 12 bases between. Germline CDR1 SGHDN, CDR2 FVKESK. The CDR3 is made up of 14 amino acids. CDR3 DNA sequence: TGTGCCAGCAGCCTAGGGGGAGGGTACACTGAAGCTTTCTTT. Protein product: CASSLGGGYTEAFF.

V usage is TRBV6-1 and J usage is TRBJ1-5; no reliable D call. V was shortened by 3 bases and J by 5 bases, with 14 bases between the two germline ends. Germline V gives CDR1 MNHNS, CDR2 SASEGT. The CDR3 totals 15 residues. The CDR3 nucleotides are TGTGCCAGCAGTGAGTGGGTGGGCGTCGATCAGCCCCAGCATTTT. Translated: CASSEWVGVDQPQHF.